This entry is about one T cell receptor (beta chain). No antigen is known for it. The data were obtained in a study of T cells in Graves' hyperthyroidism and ophthalmopathy. Study-wide results and caveats: Ophthalmopathy got predicted by the model a median about six months before its onset. Blood samples included most of the expanded thyroid clonotypes exceeding 0.001.

Diagnoses were made from clinical symptoms, serum measures (thyroxine and TRAb), thyroid ultrasound and orbital computed tomography. The PBMCs had their origin in about 9.7 ml of fresh peripheral blood. V lost 5 bases and J lost 2; bases outside the gene matches: 7. Germline V lookup: CDR1 MNHNS, CDR2 SASEGT. The CDR3 length is 15 residues. Regions amplified from RNA transcripts were the TCR beta CDR3 regions. Researchers ran a first-round RT-PCR on the TCR CDR3 using the HTBI primer set. MiXCR, run by TCRdb on the multiplex PCR reads, gives a single entry per CDR3 protein. The sample yields about 700,000 distinct CDR3 sequences, 14% seen once.

This TCR was sampled from a woman aged 18-29 years with Graves' hyperthyroidism. The sequenced sample consisted of blood. The J gene is TRBJ2-7, the V gene TRBV6-1, with 9 bases identical to TRBD1. CDR3 nucleotides: TGTGCCAGCAGTTGGTGGACAGGGGAAGCCTACGAGCAGTACTTC. Protein: CASSWWTGEAYEQYF.